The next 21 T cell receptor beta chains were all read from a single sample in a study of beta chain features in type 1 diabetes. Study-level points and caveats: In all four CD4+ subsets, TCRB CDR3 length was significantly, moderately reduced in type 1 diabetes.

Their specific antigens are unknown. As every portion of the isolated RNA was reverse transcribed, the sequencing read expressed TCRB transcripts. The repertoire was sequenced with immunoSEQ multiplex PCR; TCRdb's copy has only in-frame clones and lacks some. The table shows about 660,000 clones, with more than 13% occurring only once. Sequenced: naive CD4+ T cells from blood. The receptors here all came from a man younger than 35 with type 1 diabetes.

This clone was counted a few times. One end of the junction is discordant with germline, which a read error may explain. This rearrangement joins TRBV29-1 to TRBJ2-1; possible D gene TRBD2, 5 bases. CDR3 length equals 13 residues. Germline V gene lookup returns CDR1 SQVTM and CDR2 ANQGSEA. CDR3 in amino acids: CSVEGSSYNEQFF. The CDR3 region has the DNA TGCAGCGTCGAAGGGAGCTCCTACAATGAGCAGTTCTTC.

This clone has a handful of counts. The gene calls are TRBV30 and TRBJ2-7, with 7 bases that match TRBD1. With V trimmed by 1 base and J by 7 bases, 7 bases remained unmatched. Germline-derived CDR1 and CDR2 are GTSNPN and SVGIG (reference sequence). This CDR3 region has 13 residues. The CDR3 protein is CAWSAQGTGEQYF. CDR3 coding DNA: TGTGCCTGGAGTGCACAGGGGACGGGTGAGCAGTACTTC.

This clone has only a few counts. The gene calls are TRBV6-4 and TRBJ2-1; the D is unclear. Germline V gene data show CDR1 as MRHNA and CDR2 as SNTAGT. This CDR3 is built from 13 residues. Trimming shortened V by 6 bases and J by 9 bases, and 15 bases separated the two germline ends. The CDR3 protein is CASSAGLAGEQFF. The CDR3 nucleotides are TGTGCCAGCAGCGCTGGCTTAGCTGGTGAGCAGTTCTTC.

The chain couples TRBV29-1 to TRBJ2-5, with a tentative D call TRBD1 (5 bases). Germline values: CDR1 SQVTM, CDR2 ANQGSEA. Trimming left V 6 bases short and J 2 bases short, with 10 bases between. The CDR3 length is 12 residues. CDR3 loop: CSVPGPQETQYF. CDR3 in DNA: TGCAGCGTCCCAGGGCCACAAGAGACCCAGTACTTC.

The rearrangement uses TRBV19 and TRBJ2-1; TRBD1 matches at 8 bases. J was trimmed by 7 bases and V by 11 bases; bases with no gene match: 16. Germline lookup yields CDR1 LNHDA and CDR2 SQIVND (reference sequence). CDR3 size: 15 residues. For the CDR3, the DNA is TGTGCCCACAGGGGGGCAGGGACTCCAGGGAATGAGCAGTTCTTC. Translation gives CAHRGAGTPGNEQFF.

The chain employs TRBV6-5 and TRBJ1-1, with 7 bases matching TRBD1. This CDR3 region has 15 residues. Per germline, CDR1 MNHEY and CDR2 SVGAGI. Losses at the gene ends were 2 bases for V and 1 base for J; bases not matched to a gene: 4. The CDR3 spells CASSYATGRNTEAFF. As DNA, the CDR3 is TGTGCCAGCAGTTACGCGACAGGGAGGAACACTGAAGCTTTCTTT.

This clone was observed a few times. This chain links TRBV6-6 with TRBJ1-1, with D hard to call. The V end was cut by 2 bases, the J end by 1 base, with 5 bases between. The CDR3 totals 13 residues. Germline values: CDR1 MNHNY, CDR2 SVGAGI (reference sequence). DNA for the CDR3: TGTGCCAGCAGTTACCCTAAGAACACTGAAGCTTTCTTT. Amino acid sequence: CASSYPKNTEAFF.

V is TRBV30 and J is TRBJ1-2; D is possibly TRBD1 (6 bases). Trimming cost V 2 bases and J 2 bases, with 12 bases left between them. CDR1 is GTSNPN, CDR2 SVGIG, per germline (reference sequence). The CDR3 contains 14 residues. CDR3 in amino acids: CAWSLKQGNYGYTF. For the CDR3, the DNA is TGTGCCTGGAGTCTGAAGCAGGGGAACTATGGCTACACCTTC.

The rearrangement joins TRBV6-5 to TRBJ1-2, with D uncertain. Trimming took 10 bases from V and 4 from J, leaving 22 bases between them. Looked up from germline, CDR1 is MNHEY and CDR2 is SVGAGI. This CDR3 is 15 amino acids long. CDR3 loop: CATGSLKTVAYGYTF. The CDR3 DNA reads TGTGCCACTGGGTCCTTGAAGACGGTCGCCTATGGCTACACCTTC.

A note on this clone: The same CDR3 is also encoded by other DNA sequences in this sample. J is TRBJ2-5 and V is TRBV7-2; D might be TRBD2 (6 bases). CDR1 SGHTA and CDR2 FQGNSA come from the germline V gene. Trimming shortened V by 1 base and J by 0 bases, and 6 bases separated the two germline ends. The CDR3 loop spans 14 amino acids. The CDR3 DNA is TGTGCCAGCAGCTTAGGGGGGGACCAAGAGACCCAGTACTTC. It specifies CASSLGGDQETQYF.

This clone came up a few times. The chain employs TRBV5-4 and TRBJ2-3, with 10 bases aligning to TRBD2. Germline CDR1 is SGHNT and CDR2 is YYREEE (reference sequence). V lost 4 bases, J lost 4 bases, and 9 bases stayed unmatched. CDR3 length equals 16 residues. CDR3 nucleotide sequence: TGTGCCAGCAGCCTGTTAGCGGGAGGAGGCGCAGATACGCAGTATTTT. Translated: CASSLLAGGGADTQYF.

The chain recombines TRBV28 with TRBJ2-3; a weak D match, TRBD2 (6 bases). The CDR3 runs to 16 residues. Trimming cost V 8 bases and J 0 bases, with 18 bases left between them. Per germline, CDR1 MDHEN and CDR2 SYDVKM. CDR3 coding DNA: TGTGCCAGCCGTCGGCGGCGCGGGGTTAGCACAGATACGCAGTATTTT. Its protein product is CASRRRRGVSTDTQYF.

CDR3 bases: TGTGCCAGCAGCCCTGGGAACAGTCAAGAGACCCAGTACTTC. Its translation is CASSPGNSQETQYF. This sequence joins TRBV7-9 and TRBJ2-5; D remains unclear. Germline V gene sequence: CDR1 SEHNR, CDR2 FQNEAQ (reference sequence). Trimming cost V 5 bases and J 2 bases, with 12 bases left between them. CDR3 length equals 14 residues.

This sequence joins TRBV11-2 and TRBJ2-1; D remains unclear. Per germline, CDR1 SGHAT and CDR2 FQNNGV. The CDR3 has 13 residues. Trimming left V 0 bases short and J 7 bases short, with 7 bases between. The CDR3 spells CASSLDKRNEQFF. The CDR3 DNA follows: TGTGCCAGCAGCTTAGATAAAAGGAATGAGCAGTTCTTC. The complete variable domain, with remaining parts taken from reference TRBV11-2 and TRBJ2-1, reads EAGVAQSPRYKIIEKRQSVAFWCNPISGHATLYWYQQILGQGPKLLIQFQNNGVVDDSQLPKDRFSAERLKGVDSTLKIQPAKLEDSAVYLCASSLDKRNEQFFGPGTRLTVL.

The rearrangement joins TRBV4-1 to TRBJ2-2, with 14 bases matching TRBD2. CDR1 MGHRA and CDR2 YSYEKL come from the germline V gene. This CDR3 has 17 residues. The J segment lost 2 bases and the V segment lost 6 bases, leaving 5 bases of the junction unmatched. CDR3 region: CASSAGLAGVNTGELFF. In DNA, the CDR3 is TGCGCCAGCAGTGCGGGACTAGCGGGGGTAAACACCGGGGAGCTGTTTTTT.

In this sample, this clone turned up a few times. The CDR3 DNA reads as TGTGCCAGCAGCCAGGGGCAGGGACCCTACAATGAGCAGTTCTTC. This gives the protein CASSQGQGPYNEQFF. V is TRBV4-2 and J is TRBJ2-1; tentatively, D is TRBD1 or TRBD2 (5 bases each). The CDR3 totals 15 residues. V lost 3 bases and J 2 bases, leaving 11 bases between the germline ends. CDR1 and CDR2 from the germline V gene are LGHNA and YNFKEQ.

As DNA, the CDR3 is TGTGCCAGCAGCCCATGGCTGGGGGCGAGCACAGATACGCAGTATTTT. Translating gives CASSPWLGASTDTQYF. This chain joins TRBV7-6 and TRBJ2-3, with a tentative D call TRBD1 (6 bases). Germline V CDR1 and CDR2: SGHVS, FNYEAQ. V lost 5 bases and J lost 0, with 15 bases in between. There are 16 residues in the CDR3.

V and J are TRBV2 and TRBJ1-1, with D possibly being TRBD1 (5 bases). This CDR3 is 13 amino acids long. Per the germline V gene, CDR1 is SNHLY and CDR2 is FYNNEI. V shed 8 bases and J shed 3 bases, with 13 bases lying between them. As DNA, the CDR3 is TGTGCCAGCGAGTATGAAGGGGACACTGAAGCTTTCTTT. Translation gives CASEYEGDTEAFF.

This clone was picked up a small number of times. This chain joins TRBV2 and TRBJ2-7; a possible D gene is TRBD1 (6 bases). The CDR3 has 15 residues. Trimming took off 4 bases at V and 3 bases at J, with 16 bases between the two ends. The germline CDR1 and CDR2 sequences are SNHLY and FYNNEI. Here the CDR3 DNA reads TGTGCCAGCAGTGTTCAGGGGATATTGGGCTACGAGCAGTACTTC. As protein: CASSVQGILGYEQYF. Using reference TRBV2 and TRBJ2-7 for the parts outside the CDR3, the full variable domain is EPEVTQTPSHQVTQMGQEVILRCVPISNHLYFYWYRQILGQKVEFLVSFYNNEISEKSEIFDDQFSVERPDGSNFTLKIRSTKLEDSAMYFCASSVQGILGYEQYFGPGTRLTVT.

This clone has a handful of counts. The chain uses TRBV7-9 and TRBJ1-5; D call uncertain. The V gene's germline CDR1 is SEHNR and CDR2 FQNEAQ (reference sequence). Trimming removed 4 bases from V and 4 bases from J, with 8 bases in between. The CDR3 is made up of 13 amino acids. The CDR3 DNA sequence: TGTGCCAGCAGCTACAGTGGGAATCAGCCCCAGCATTTT. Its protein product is CASSYSGNQPQHF.

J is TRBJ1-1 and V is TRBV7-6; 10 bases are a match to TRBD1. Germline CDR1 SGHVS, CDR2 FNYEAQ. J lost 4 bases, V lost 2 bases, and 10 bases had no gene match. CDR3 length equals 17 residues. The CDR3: CASSLIGRQGASTEAFF. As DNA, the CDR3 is TGTGCCAGCAGCTTAATAGGAAGACAGGGGGCGAGCACTGAAGCTTTCTTT.